The 23 T cell receptor beta chains given below trace back to one sample, sequenced in a study of beta chain features in type 1 diabetes (dated by TCRdb to the late 2010s). The library came from the immunoSEQ multiplex PCR assay. The High Capacity cDNA Reverse Transcription Kit was used to reverse transcribe all of the isolated RNA, meaning that expressed TCRB transcripts were what got sequenced. The table comes from immuneACCESS by way of TCRdb, which keeps in-frame sequences with V and J called. Part of the clones is missing from these tables; in studies checked, under half for an unresolved V gene and the rest for unknown reasons. The sample has around 500,000 clones on record, approximately 10% of them singletons. The top ten clones comprise 0.045% to 0.05% of the sample. Sequenced material: naive CD4+ T cells from blood. The cell subset or site label of this sample denotes: true naive CD4+ T cells. The receptors come from a woman aged 18-35 years in good health.

J is TRBJ2-3 and V is TRBV4-3, with 9 bases lining up with TRBD1. CDR3 length equals 17 residues. Germline CDR1 and CDR2: LGHNA and YSLEER. The J segment lost 7 bases and the V segment lost 1 base, leaving 12 bases of the junction unmatched. The CDR3 sequence: CASSQAIMGQGIYTQYF. The CDR3 coding sequence is TGCGCCAGCAGCCAAGCGATTATGGGACAGGGAATATATACGCAGTATTTT.

This clone has only a few counts. V and J are TRBV10-2 and TRBJ2-3, with 7 bases matching TRBD1. The CDR3 is 14 residues long. Per germline, CDR1 WSHSY and CDR2 SAAADI. Trimming took 6 bases from V and 1 from J; bases not matched to a gene: 4. The CDR3 loop reads CASSVTGGTDTQYF. CDR3 coding DNA: TGCGCCAGCAGCGTCACAGGGGGCACAGATACGCAGTATTTT.

This rearrangement joins TRBV19 to TRBJ2-7; 9 nucleotides match TRBD1. The V gene's germline CDR1 is LNHDA and CDR2 SQIVND (reference sequence). With V trimmed by 5 bases and J by 2 bases, 10 bases remained unmatched. CDR3 size: 16 residues. The CDR3 spells CASSPLGQGPTYEQYF. The CDR3 DNA follows: TGTGCCAGTAGTCCCCTCGGACAGGGGCCCACCTACGAGCAGTACTTC.

This clone was picked up a small number of times. This chain joins TRBV27 and TRBJ2-3; D might be TRBD2 (6 bases). The V gene's germline CDR1 is MNHEY and CDR2 SMNVEV (reference sequence). Trimming shortened V by 6 bases and J by 2 bases, and 21 bases separated the two germline ends. The CDR3 totals 17 residues. This CDR3 is CASSRYLRDSNTDTQYF. CDR3 DNA sequence: TGTGCCAGCAGCAGATACCTCCGGGACTCTAACACAGATACGCAGTATTTT.

This clone has just a few counts. The CDR3 nucleotides read TGTGCCAGCAGTGCTACATACCAGGGGACTGAGCAGTTCTTC. This codes for CASSATYQGTEQFF. This sequence joins TRBV6-4 and TRBJ2-1; a weak D match, TRBD1 (6 bases). Germline V gene data show CDR1 as MRHNA and CDR2 as SNTAGT. CDR3 length equals 14 residues. Trimming shortened V by 4 bases and J by 9 bases, and 16 bases separated the two germline ends.

The rearrangement links TRBV29-1 to TRBJ1-2; D perhaps matches TRBD1 (6 bases). This CDR3 spans 14 amino acids. Per germline, CDR1 SQVTM and CDR2 ANQGSEA. Trimming left V 3 bases short and J 4 bases short, with 15 bases between. CDR3 amino acids: CSVEGQGMFYGYTF. As DNA, the CDR3 is TGCAGCGTTGAGGGGCAGGGGATGTTCTATGGCTACACCTTC. Full variable domain (remainder filled in from reference TRBV29-1 and TRBJ1-2): SAVISQKPSRDICQRGTSLTIQCQVDSQVTMMFWYRQQPGQSLTLIATANQGSEATYESGFVIDKFPISRPNLTFSTLTVSNMSPEDSSIYLCSVEGQGMFYGYTFGSGTRLTVV.

As concerns this clone: This sample includes further DNA sequences coding for the same CDR3. The CDR3 DNA sequence: TGTGCCAGCAGCGTATCTAGCGGCTCCTACGAGCAGTACTTC. This codes for CASSVSSGSYEQYF. This sequence joins TRBV9 and TRBJ2-7; the match to TRBD2 covers 7 bases. This CDR3 comprises 14 residues. J gave up 0 bases and V 1 base, and 1 base lay outside the gene matches. CDR1 and CDR2 (germline): SGDLS, YYNGEE. Looking up the rest from reference TRBV9 and TRBJ2-7 gives the full variable domain: DSGVTQTPKHLITATGQRVTLRCSPRSGDLSVYWYQQSLDQGLQFLIQYYNGEERAKGNILERFSAQQFPDLHSELNLSSLELGDSALYFCASSVSSGSYEQYFGPGTRLTVT.

This clone was detected only a few times. This chain connects TRBV5-6 to TRBJ2-3; 9 bases line up with TRBD2. Germline values: CDR1 SGHDT, CDR2 YYEEEE. The CDR3 covers 15 residues. V shed 4 bases, J shed 6 bases, and the junction held 9 bases outside the gene matches. The chain's CDR3 is CASSTLAGVLDTQYF. CDR3 in DNA: TGTGCCAGCAGCACATTAGCGGGAGTCCTCGATACGCAGTATTTT.

A few counts support this clone. The chain links TRBV7-9 to TRBJ2-1; the D gene is possibly TRBD2 (6 bases). Germline-derived CDR1 and CDR2 are SEHNR and FQNEAQ (reference sequence). V lost 7 bases to trimming and J lost 9 bases, with 25 bases between them. The CDR3 contains 16 residues. This CDR3 is CASIASGDGISGEQFF. DNA for the CDR3: TGTGCCAGCATCGCATCGGGGGATGGGATATCTGGTGAGCAGTTCTTC.

This clone was detected only a few times. The same CDR3 can be traced to other DNA sequences in this sample. J is TRBJ1-1 and V is TRBV7-9; D gene ambiguous. The V end was cut by 7 bases, the J end by 4 bases, with 7 bases between. CDR3 length equals 11 residues. Germline V gene data show CDR1 as SEHNR and CDR2 as FQNEAQ (reference sequence). CDR3 in amino acids: CASTSGTEAFF. In DNA form, the CDR3 reads TGTGCCAGCACTTCGGGCACTGAAGCTTTCTTT.

In its sample, this clone was seen a few times. The V call is TRBV2, the J call TRBJ2-7; TRBD1 matches at 8 bases. The CDR3 covers 14 residues. Germline assignment: CDR1 SNHLY and CDR2 FYNNEI. J lost 3 bases, V lost 6 bases, and 7 bases had no gene match. CDR3 amino acids: CASRYRGNNYEQYV. In nucleotides, the CDR3 is TGTGCCAGCAGGTACAGGGGGAATAACTACGAGCAGTACGTC.

This clone was observed a handful of times. The chain carries TRBV14 and TRBJ2-1; possibly TRBD1 for D (5 bases). The CDR3 contains 15 residues. V gave up 5 bases and J gave up 2 bases, with 13 bases separating them. Germline CDR1 is SGHDN and CDR2 is FVKESK. The CDR3 DNA is TGTGCCAGCAGCGGTGGGGCCCTAACCTACAATGAGCAGTTCTTC. This gives the protein CASSGGALTYNEQFF.

V is TRBV6-1 and J is TRBJ1-2; D gene unclear. Germline loops: CDR1 MNHNS, CDR2 SASEGT. This CDR3 has 14 residues. Trimming shortened V by 1 base and J by 4 bases, and 10 bases separated the two germline ends. In nucleotides, the CDR3 is TGTGCCAGCAGTGAAGGCCCCGGAGGCTATGGCTACACCTTC. It is translated as CASSEGPGGYGYTF.

The V and J genes are TRBV15 and TRBJ2-4; D is perhaps TRBD2 (6 bases). V was clipped by 1 base and J by 1 base, with 14 bases between them. CDR3 length equals 17 residues. CDR1 is LNHNV and CDR2 is YYDKDF in the germline V gene (reference sequence). The CDR3 loop is CATSRARTGEAKNIQYF. Written as DNA, the CDR3 is TGTGCCACCAGCAGAGCCCGGACGGGGGAGGCCAAAAACATTCAGTACTTC.

This rearrangement joins TRBV9 to TRBJ2-5; D gene ambiguous. Deletions cut 0 bases from V and 1 base from J, with 10 bases between. CDR3 length equals 15 residues. Germline V gene lookup returns CDR1 SGDLS and CDR2 YYNGEE. The CDR3 bases are TGTGCCAGCAGCGTAGACGGAACTCTCCAAGAGACCCAGTACTTC. Translated, it gives CASSVDGTLQETQYF.

The chain couples TRBV9 to TRBJ2-3; 7 bases agree with TRBD2. Trimming removed 0 bases from V and 0 bases from J; junction bases left unmatched: 4. This CDR3 has 16 amino acids. The germline V gene encodes CDR1 SGDLS and CDR2 YYNGEE. The CDR3 region has the DNA TGTGCCAGCAGCGTAGGTCTAGCGGAAAGCACAGATACGCAGTATTTT. Translated, it gives CASSVGLAESTDTQYF.

V is TRBV4-2 and J is TRBJ1-5; D unresolved. Germline V lookup: CDR1 LGHNA, CDR2 YNFKEQ. The CDR3 has 15 residues. V shed 0 bases and J shed 1 base, with 7 bases lying between them. The CDR3 is CASSQEVVSNQPQHF. CDR3 coding DNA: TGTGCCAGCAGCCAAGAGGTTGTGAGCAATCAGCCCCAGCATTTT.

The gene calls are TRBV7-2 and TRBJ1-4; tentatively, D is TRBD1 (6 bases). The CDR3 has 17 amino acids. Trimming cost V 5 bases and J 7 bases, with 23 bases left between them. Germline-derived CDR1 and CDR2 are SGHTA and FQGNSA. CDR3 nucleotide sequence: TGTGCCAGCAGCAAAGCGGGGCAGGGGAAGGGTGGTGAAAAACTGTTTTTT. Its translation: CASSKAGQGKGGEKLFF.

This chain uses TRBV7-2 with TRBJ2-7; 9 positions agree with TRBD1. The germline V gene has CDR1 SGHTA and CDR2 FQGNSA. Trimming cost V 3 bases and J 0 bases; bases outside gene matches: 3. This CDR3 has 15 residues. In nucleotides, the CDR3 is TGTGCCAGCAGCTTGACAGGGGGACCCTCCTACGAGCAGTACGTC. Its protein is CASSLTGGPSYEQYV.

The chain employs TRBV5-1 and TRBJ2-3; D is perhaps TRBD1 or TRBD2 (5 bases each). CDR1 is SGHRS, CDR2 YFSETQ, per germline. The V end was cut by 3 bases, the J end by 0 bases, with 17 bases between. CDR3 length: 17 residues. The DNA for the CDR3 is TGCGCCAGCAGCTCCTACCTACGAGGGGCTAGCACAGATACGCAGTATTTT. It specifies CASSSYLRGASTDTQYF.

This clone has just a few counts. V gene TRBV4-2 combines with J gene TRBJ1-1, with a weak D call TRBD1 (5 bases). In germline, CDR1 is LGHNA, CDR2 YNFKEQ. Deletions cut 0 bases from V and 10 bases from J, with 18 bases between. CDR3 length: 15 residues. As DNA, the CDR3 is TGTGCCAGCAGCCAAGAGGGGCCGTTTGCAGATTCAGCTTTCTTT. It is translated as CASSQEGPFADSAFF.

The J gene is TRBJ2-6, the V gene TRBV14, with a possible D match to TRBD2 (5 bases). The CDR3 is 19 residues long. CDR1 SGHDN and CDR2 FVKESK come from the germline V gene. V was cut by 0 bases and J by 0 bases, with 15 bases left in between. The CDR3 sequence: CASSQDLGNINSGANVLTF. CDR3 nucleotides: TGTGCCAGCAGCCAAGACCTCGGGAACATCAACTCTGGGGCCAACGTCCTGACTTTC.

This chain links TRBV7-9 with TRBJ2-1; D might be TRBD2 (6 bases). V shed 4 bases and J shed 9 bases, with 16 bases lying between them. This CDR3 comprises 14 residues. The germline gives CDR1 SEHNR, CDR2 FQNEAQ (reference sequence). CDR3 amino acids: CASSSGSGDIEQFF. The DNA for the CDR3 is TGTGCCAGCAGCTCCGGGTCGGGGGATATTGAGCAGTTCTTC.